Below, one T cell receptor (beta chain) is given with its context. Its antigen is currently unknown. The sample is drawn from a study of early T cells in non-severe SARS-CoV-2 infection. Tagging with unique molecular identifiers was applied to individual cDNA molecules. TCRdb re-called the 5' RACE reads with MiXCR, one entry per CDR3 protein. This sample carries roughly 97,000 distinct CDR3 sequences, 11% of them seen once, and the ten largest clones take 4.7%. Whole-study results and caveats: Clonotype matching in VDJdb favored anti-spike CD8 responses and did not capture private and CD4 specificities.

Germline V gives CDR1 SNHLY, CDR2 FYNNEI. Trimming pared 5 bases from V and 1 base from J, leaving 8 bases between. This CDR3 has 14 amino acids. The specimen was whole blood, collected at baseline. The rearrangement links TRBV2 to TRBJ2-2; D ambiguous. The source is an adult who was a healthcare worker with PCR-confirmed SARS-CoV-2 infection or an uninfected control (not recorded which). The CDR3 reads CASSHPLNTGELFF. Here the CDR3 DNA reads TGTGCCAGCAGTCACCCCCTGAACACCGGGGAGCTGTTTTTT. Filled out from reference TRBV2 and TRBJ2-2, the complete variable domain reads EPEVTQTPSHQVTQMGQEVILRCVPISNHLYFYWYRQILGQKVEFLVSFYNNEISEKSEIFDDQFSVERPDGSNFTLKIRSTKLEDSAMYFCASSHPLNTGELFFGEGSRLTVL.